The 32 T cell receptor beta chains presented below share a single source sample, sequenced in a study of T cells after yellow fever vaccination. TCRdb processed the 5' RACE reads anew with MiXCR; each CDR3 protein has one entry. In the table there are around 550,000 distinct CDR3 sequences, 15% to 20% of which are singletons. The sample here was PBMCs, taken 15 days after the yellow fever booster vaccination. Source of these receptors: a man aged 25-45 years who received the YFV17D yellow fever vaccine.

This clonotype was counted between two and nine times. The chain recombines TRBV29-1 with TRBJ2-5; D is perhaps TRBD1 (6 bases). Trimming stripped 4 bases from V and 2 bases from J, with 11 bases between. Looked up from germline, CDR1 is SQVTM and CDR2 is ANQGSEA. The CDR3 contains 13 residues. CDR3 in DNA: TGCAGCGTTGTCGGGACACTTCAAGAGACCCAGTACTTC. Amino acid sequence: CSVVGTLQETQYF.

In this sample, this clonotype turned up a few times. The chain combines TRBV12-3 or TRBV12-4 with TRBJ2-1, with a possible D match to TRBD1 (6 bases). The CDR3 sequence is 13 residues long. V lost 6 bases and J lost 7, with 13 bases in between. The CDR3: CASSPRTANEQFF. CDR3 bases: TGTGCCAGCAGCCCCCGGACAGCGAATGAGCAGTTCTTC.

This clonotype was counted a few times. V is TRBV12-3 or TRBV12-4 and J is TRBJ1-1; 9 nucleotides match TRBD1. The ends lost 5 bases at V and 5 bases at J; junction bases unmatched: 6. There are 14 residues in the CDR3. The CDR3 loop is CASSLQGAMTEAFF. The CDR3, as DNA: TGTGCCAGCAGTCTACAGGGGGCGATGACTGAAGCTTTCTTT.

This clonotype was counted only a few times. The chain couples TRBV20-1 to TRBJ2-7; perhaps TRBD2 as D (5 bases). The germline V gene encodes CDR1 DFQATT and CDR2 SNEGSKA (reference sequence). Deletions cut 2 bases from V and 2 bases from J, with 10 bases between. The CDR3 has 13 amino acids. The DNA of the CDR3 is TGCAGTGCTAGAAATTCCGGGACCTACGAGCAGTACTTC. This sequence encodes CSARNSGTYEQYF.

This clonotype was seen a handful of times. The J gene is TRBJ2-4, the V gene TRBV4-3; D tentatively fits TRBD1 or TRBD2 (5 bases each). The CDR3 loop spans 16 amino acids. The germline V and J ends were trimmed by 1 base and 8 bases, with 18 bases remaining between them. In germline, CDR1 is LGHNA, CDR2 YSLEER. This CDR3 is CASSQALGTGTDIQYF. CDR3 DNA: TGCGCCAGCAGCCAAGCCTTGGGGACGGGAACGGACATTCAGTACTTC.

CDR3 protein: CASSQVPDSKNTGELFF. CDR3 DNA: TGCGCCAGCAGCCAAGTGCCGGACTCAAAGAACACCGGGGAGCTGTTTTTT. J is TRBJ2-2 and V is TRBV4-3, with a weak D call TRBD2 (5 bases). Germline V CDR1 and CDR2: LGHNA, YSLEER. The V and J ends lost 1 base and 1 base respectively, with 13 bases between them. This CDR3 spans 17 amino acids.

This clonotype was counted only a few times. The chain joins TRBV12-3 or TRBV12-4 to TRBJ2-2; 9 bases line up with TRBD1. There are 15 residues in the CDR3. The V and J ends lost 6 bases and 2 bases, in that order; junction bases with no gene match: 4. CDR3 coding DNA: TGTGCCAGCAGCAAGGACAGGGGTAACACCGGGGAGCTGTTTTTT. Its protein product is CASSKDRGNTGELFF.

The chain combines TRBV2 with TRBJ2-1, with 9 bases that match TRBD2. J gave up 5 bases and V 3 bases, and 8 bases lay outside the gene matches. CDR1 is SNHLY and CDR2 is FYNNEI in the germline V gene. This CDR3 region has 16 residues. The CDR3 DNA reads TGTGCCAGCAGTGAGACGCTAGCGGGGCGAAACAATGAGCAGTTCTTC. This encodes CASSETLAGRNNEQFF. The variable domain in full, with the rest retrieved from reference TRBV2 and TRBJ2-1, is EPEVTQTPSHQVTQMGQEVILRCVPISNHLYFYWYRQILGQKVEFLVSFYNNEISEKSEIFDDQFSVERPDGSNFTLKIRSTKLEDSAMYFCASSETLAGRNNEQFFGPGTRLTVL.

This clonotype was detected only a few times. J is TRBJ1-6 and V is TRBV7-2; no clear D gene. Trimming took 1 base from V and 11 from J, leaving 6 bases between them. The CDR3 has 12 residues. Germline V CDR1 and CDR2: SGHTA, FQGNSA. The CDR3 spells CASSLELPPLHF. The CDR3 nucleotides read TGTGCCAGCAGCTTAGAACTTCCACCCCTCCACTTT.

In its sample, this clonotype was seen a few times. The V gene is TRBV29-1, the J gene TRBJ2-5; D possibly matches TRBD1 or TRBD2 (5 bases each). The CDR3 loop spans 12 amino acids. Germline CDR1 reads SQVTM; CDR2 reads ANQGSEA. V was clipped by 5 bases and J by 4 bases, with 11 bases between them. CDR3 coding DNA: TGCAGCGTTCTCGGGGACGTAGAGACCCAGTACTTC. Residues: CSVLGDVETQYF.

The chain uses TRBV5-1 and TRBJ2-3; 11 nucleotides match TRBD2. There are 16 residues in the CDR3. V gave up 4 bases and J gave up 0 bases; unmatched junction bases: 4. The germline V gene encodes CDR1 SGHRS and CDR2 YFSETQ. DNA for the CDR3: TGCGCCAGCAGCGGGACTAGCGGAATAAGCACAGATACGCAGTATTTT. Amino acid sequence: CASSGTSGISTDTQYF.

The sample holds a few counts of this clonotype. The chain links TRBV5-1 to TRBJ2-1; D gene unclear. The ends were cut back, 0 bases at V and 7 bases at J, with 11 bases in the middle. This CDR3 region has 14 residues. Germline V lookup: CDR1 SGHRS, CDR2 YFSETQ. DNA for the CDR3: TGCGCCAGCAGCTTGGTCGCTTCAGGTAATGAGCAGTTCTTC. It codes for CASSLVASGNEQFF.

V and J are TRBV25-1 and TRBJ2-1; 9 bases agree with TRBD2. Unmatched junction bases numbered 5, after V lost 1 base and J lost 7 bases. From germline, CDR1 is MGHDK and CDR2 SYGVNS. The CDR3 has 15 amino acids. The CDR3 DNA follows: TGTGCCAGCAGTGAATTAGCGGGAGTTATGAATGAGCAGTTCTTC. It specifies CASSELAGVMNEQFF.

J is TRBJ1-1 and V is TRBV7-9; 9 bases are a match to TRBD1. This CDR3 region has 15 residues. J was trimmed by 0 bases and V by 1 base; bases with no gene match: 0. Germline CDR1 reads SEHNR; CDR2 reads FQNEAQ (reference sequence). Here the CDR3 reads CASSLDRGLNTEAFF. The DNA for the CDR3 is TGTGCCAGCAGCTTAGACAGGGGGCTGAACACTGAAGCTTTCTTT.

The chain joins TRBV20-1 to TRBJ2-5; 10 bases are a match to TRBD2. The CDR3 length is 16 residues. Germline V gene lookup returns CDR1 DFQATT and CDR2 SNEGSKA (reference sequence). V trimming: 0 bases; J trimming: 2 bases; junction bases outside the gene matches: 6. In DNA form, the CDR3 reads TGCAGTGCTAGAGATCGTCGAGCGGGAGGGCAAGAGACCCAGTACTTC. This encodes CSARDRRAGGQETQYF.

The V gene is TRBV20-1, the J gene TRBJ2-1, with 13 bases identical to TRBD2. Losses at the gene ends were 6 bases for V and 6 bases for J; bases not matched to a gene: 8. Germline V CDR1 and CDR2: DFQATT, SNEGSKA (reference sequence). The CDR3 length is 15 residues. The DNA for the CDR3 is TGCAGTGCCACCACTTGGACTAGCGGGAGCAATGAGCAGTTCTTC. It specifies CSATTWTSGSNEQFF.

There are a few counts of this clonotype. The CDR3 here is CASSPGLAGGVSYNEQFF. In DNA, the CDR3 is TGTGCCAGCAGTCCGGGACTAGCGGGAGGCGTATCCTACAATGAGCAGTTCTTC. This chain connects TRBV27 to TRBJ2-1, with TRBD2 identical over 15 bases. Germline-derived CDR1 and CDR2 are MNHEY and SMNVEV (reference sequence). This CDR3 contains 18 residues. V was clipped by 5 bases and J by 1 base; unmatched bases: 6.

V gene TRBV7-9 combines with J gene TRBJ2-5; D possibly corresponds to TRBD2 (5 bases). The CDR3 is made up of 15 amino acids. Trimming cost V 5 bases and J 7 bases, with 20 bases left between them. CDR1 SEHNR and CDR2 FQNEAQ come from the germline V gene (reference sequence). As DNA, the CDR3 is TGTGCCAGCAGCCCCGGACGTCGGGGTGGGCTGACCCAGTACTTC. Translating it yields CASSPGRRGGLTQYF.

V gene TRBV2 combines with J gene TRBJ2-5, with 8 bases lining up with TRBD2. CDR3 length: 13 residues. Germline lookup yields CDR1 SNHLY and CDR2 FYNNEI. With 7 bases clipped from V and 4 bases from J, the junction kept 5 bases outside the gene matches. The CDR3, as DNA: TGTGCCAGCACGGAAGGACTAGCAGAGACCCAGTACTTC. Its translation is CASTEGLAETQYF.

The CDR3 loop reads CATSRLVTGELFF. The CDR3 nucleotides are TGTGCCACCAGCAGATTGGTAACCGGGGAGCTGTTTTTT. This chain joins TRBV15 and TRBJ2-2; D unresolved. The CDR3 has 13 amino acids. Germline V lookup: CDR1 LNHNV, CDR2 YYDKDF (reference sequence). Trimming cost V 2 bases and J 5 bases, with 6 bases left between them. The entire variable domain, with the rest obtained from reference TRBV15 and TRBJ2-2, is as follows: DAMVIQNPRYQVTQFGKPVTLSCSQTLNHNVMYWYQQKSSQAPKLLFHYYDKDFNNEADTPDNFQSRRPNTSFCFLDIRSPGLGDTAMYLCATSRLVTGELFFGEGSRLTVL.

This clonotype was seen at least ten times. The chain links TRBV7-2 to TRBJ1-2, with D tentatively TRBD1 (5 bases). The CDR3 sequence is 15 residues long. The ends were cut back, 5 bases at V and 5 bases at J, with 18 bases in the middle. Germline V gene sequence: CDR1 SGHTA, CDR2 FQGNSA. The CDR3 loop is CASSDRLGGEYGYTF. The CDR3 DNA reads TGTGCCAGCAGCGATAGGCTCGGGGGAGAATATGGCTACACCTTC.

The genes are TRBV11-3 and TRBJ2-1; 10 bases map to TRBD2. The germline CDR1 and CDR2 sequences are SGHNT and YENEEA. The CDR3 loop spans 15 amino acids. The J segment lost 7 bases and the V segment lost 4 bases, leaving 7 bases of the junction unmatched. The CDR3 is CASSSKREGGNEQFF. Written as DNA, the CDR3 is TGTGCCAGCAGCTCGAAGCGGGAGGGCGGGAATGAGCAGTTCTTC.

The V and J genes are TRBV7-2 and TRBJ2-1; the match to TRBD2 covers 10 bases. This CDR3 contains 16 residues. The junction had 7 bases not matched to a gene; V was cut back by 2 bases and J by 6 bases. Germline assignment: CDR1 SGHTA and CDR2 FQGNSA. CDR3 sequence: CASSLYLAGAANEQFF. DNA for the CDR3: TGTGCCAGCAGCTTATACCTAGCGGGAGCAGCCAATGAGCAGTTCTTC.

CDR3 sequence (DNA): TGCGCCAGCAGCCCAGGACAGCAGAACTACGAGCAGTACTTC. Translation: CASSPGQQNYEQYF. The chain is built from TRBV4-3 and TRBJ2-7; perhaps TRBD1 as D (6 bases). Germline V gene sequence: CDR1 LGHNA, CDR2 YSLEER. V was trimmed by 4 bases and J by 3 bases, leaving 13 bases between them. This CDR3 has 14 amino acids.

This clonotype appeared a few times. CDR3 loop: CSARATTSGSYEQYF. The DNA of the CDR3 is TGCAGTGCTAGAGCTACGACTAGCGGGAGCTACGAGCAGTACTTC. The genes are TRBV20-1 and TRBJ2-7; 12 bases align to TRBD2. This CDR3 has 15 residues. The junction had 4 bases not matched to a gene; V was cut back by 1 base and J by 3 bases. CDR1 and CDR2 from the germline V gene are DFQATT and SNEGSKA (reference sequence).

The chain recombines TRBV7-2 with TRBJ2-3; D may match TRBD1 or TRBD2 (5 bases each). CDR1 is SGHTA and CDR2 is FQGNSA in the germline V gene. The CDR3 consists of 16 residues. Trimming stripped 5 bases from V and 0 bases from J, with 15 bases between. CDR3 nucleotides: TGTGCCAGCAGCCAATCCAGGGACCCTAGCACAGATACGCAGTATTTT. Translated, it gives CASSQSRDPSTDTQYF.

In regard to this clonotype: Relative to the germline gene, one junction end is altered; a read error may explain this. This chain uses TRBV6-4 with TRBJ2-7; TRBD1 matches at 7 bases. Germline CDR1 is MRHNA and CDR2 is SNTAGT. This CDR3 is 10 amino acids long. CDR3 sequence (DNA): TGCGGGACAGAATCCTACGAGCAGTACTTC. Amino acid sequence: CGTESYEQYF.

The CDR3 sequence: CASSLVGGVLKAGELFF. CDR3 bases: TGTGCCAGCAGCTTAGTTGGGGGGGTGCTGAAGGCCGGGGAGCTGTTTTTT. The chain combines TRBV7-8 with TRBJ2-2; 7 nucleotides agree with TRBD2. The V gene end was trimmed by 1 base and the J gene end by 6 bases; junction bases not matched to a gene: 11. The CDR3 has 17 amino acids. Germline V gene data show CDR1 as SGHVS and CDR2 as FQNEAQ.

This chain uses TRBV20-1 with TRBJ2-1; 8 nucleotides line up with TRBD2. The CDR3 totals 15 residues. Germline CDR1 reads DFQATT; CDR2 reads SNEGSKA (reference sequence). J gave up 1 base and V 5 bases, and 7 bases lay outside the gene matches. CDR3 in DNA: TGCAGTGCTCCCCCTCGGGGGGGGTCCTACAATGAGCAGTTCTTC. Translating it yields CSAPPRGGSYNEQFF.

The J gene is TRBJ2-7, the V gene TRBV20-1; D is ambiguous. The ends were cut back, 6 bases at V and 3 bases at J, with 9 bases in the middle. Germline V gene lookup returns CDR1 DFQATT and CDR2 SNEGSKA (reference sequence). The CDR3 sequence is 11 residues long. CDR3 amino acids: CSAGANYEQYF. Here the CDR3 DNA reads TGCAGTGCGGGCGCGAACTACGAGCAGTACTTC.

This clonotype was seen a few times. The chain combines TRBV20-1 with TRBJ1-2; D gene ambiguous. Germline V gene data show CDR1 as DFQATT and CDR2 as SNEGSKA (reference sequence). CDR3 length: 14 residues. V was pared by 4 bases and J by 1 base, with 13 bases between. The CDR3 here is CSATKGALNYGYTF. In DNA form, the CDR3 reads TGCAGTGCTACCAAAGGCGCCCTTAACTATGGCTACACCTTC.

The chain is built from TRBV24-1 and TRBJ2-1, with 14 bases aligning to TRBD2. V shed 7 bases, J shed 8 bases, and the junction held 9 bases outside the gene matches. Per the germline V gene, CDR1 is KGHDR and CDR2 is SFDVKD. The CDR3 consists of 16 residues. CDR3 coding DNA: TGTGCCACCAGAACCTCGGGACTAGCGGGAGCGGATGAGCAGTTCTTC. Residues: CATRTSGLAGADEQFF.